Listed below are T cell receptor beta chains from one sample, sequenced in a study of shared clonotypes between healthy human individuals. Using immunoSEQ multiplex PCR, the repertoire was profiled, and TCRdb retains in-frame clones only, with some absent. The repertoire holds roughly 2,500,000 clones, with 80% to 95% as singletons. The sample taken for sequencing was naive CD4+ T cells from PBMCs. The receptors were sampled from a young man in good health. Some clones in this sample may be carry-over from other donors' samples. CDR3s include the opening cysteine and the closing phenylalanine or tryptophan. A D gene is named only where the DNA matches it firmly. Size is stated for part of the rows, as once, few or many counts, or as a class when the clone is expanded.

J,V,size,D,DNA,CDR3
TRBJ1-2,TRBV7-9,NA,TRBD1,TGTGCCAGCAGCCTAGGGGGACAGGGTTTGGTCTACACCTTC,CASSLGGQGLVYTF
TRBJ2-7,TRBV6-5,NA,NA,TGTGCCAGCAGAAATAGACAGTACGAGCAGTACTTC,CASRNRQYEQYF
TRBJ2-1,TRBV5-1,NA,TRBD2,TGCGCCAGCAGCGGGACTAGCGGATCCTACAATGAGCAGTTCTTC,CASSGTSGSYNEQFF
TRBJ2-3,TRBV18,NA,TRBD2,TGTGCCAGCTCACCAAGGCTAGCGGGAGGGATAGATACGCAGTATTTT,CASSPRLAGGIDTQYF
TRBJ2-3,TRBV11-2,NA,TRBD2,TGTGCCAGCAGACGGGGGTCTAGCGGGAGGCGCACAGATACGCAGTATTTT,CASRRGSSGRRTDTQYF
TRBJ2-7,TRBV5-6,NA,NA,TGTGCCAGCAGCAAGTACGGGACGGTTTATGAGCAGTACTTC,CASSKYGTVYEQYF
TRBJ1-1,TRBV5-6,NA,NA,TGTGCCAGCAGCGTGGGAGAGCGAGTGGCTTTCTTT,CASSVGERVAFF
TRBJ2-3,TRBV5-6,NA,NA,TGTGCCAGCAGCCCCGGACAGACCCGCACAGATACGCAGTATTTT,CASSPGQTRTDTQYF
TRBJ2-7,TRBV5-1,once,NA,TGCGCCAGCAGTGGGGGGCAGGGTGAGCAGTACTTC,CASSGGQGEQYF
TRBJ1-1,TRBV18,NA,NA,TGTGCCAGCTCACCCCTTTTGGGGGGAAACACTGAAGCTTTCTTT,CASSPLLGGNTEAFF
TRBJ1-2,TRBV6-5,NA,NA,TGTGCCAGCAGTCCCGGGCCCGTAGCATCCGGCTACACCTTC,CASSPGPVASGYTF
TRBJ2-1,TRBV5-4,NA,NA,TGTGCCAGCAGCTTGGGGGGCGGGACCTACAATGAGCAGTTCTTC,CASSLGGGTYNEQFF
TRBJ1-1,TRBV15,NA,NA,TGTGCCACCAGCATCCGCCGGACTGAAGCTTTCTTT,CATSIRRTEAFF
TRBJ2-5,TRBV11-2,NA,NA,TGTGCCAGCAGCTTTGTAGGGGGGGAGACCCAGTACTTC,CASSFVGGETQYF
TRBJ1-5,TRBV6-1,NA,NA,TGTGCCAGCAGTGACAGACGTAGCAATCAGCCCCAGCATTTT,CASSDRRSNQPQHF
TRBJ2-7,TRBV7-8,NA,TRBD1,TGTGCCAGCAGCTCGTTCGGGGACAGGATGAGCGAGCAGTACTTC,CASSSFGDRMSEQYF
TRBJ2-2,TRBV6-1,once,NA,TGTGCCAGCATCGGGTGGCTGAACACCGGGGAGCTGTTTTTT,CASIGWLNTGELFF
TRBJ2-3,TRBV5-1,once,TRBD2,TGCGCCAGCAGCTTGGCCGTCGAGCGGGACGGAACAGATACGCAGTATTTT,CASSLAVERDGTDTQYF
TRBJ2-7,TRBV7-9,NA,NA,TGTGCCAGCAGTGCCGCCGGGACCGACTACGAGCAGTACTTC,CASSAAGTDYEQYF
TRBJ2-7,TRBV11-3,NA,TRBD1,TGTGCCAGCAGCTTATCGGGACAGTCCTCCTACGAGCAGTACTTC,CASSLSGQSSYEQYF
TRBJ2-1,TRBV28,NA,TRBD2,TGTGCCAGCAGTTTACTCCCAACCACTAGCGGGAACTACAATGAGCAGTTCTTC,CASSLLPTTSGNYNEQFF
TRBJ2-5,TRBV5-1,once,NA,TGCGCCAGCAGCATACTCGGGGCCGCCGAAGAGACCCAGTACTTC,CASSILGAAEETQYF
TRBJ1-5,TRBV5-1,NA,NA,TGCGCCAGCAGCCAGGACAGCCCCAATCAGCCCCAGCATTTT,CASSQDSPNQPQHF
TRBJ1-6,TRBV2,NA,TRBD1,TGTGCCAGCATTGAGGGGGCGAGTTCACCCCTCCACTTT,CASIEGASSPLHF
TRBJ1-5,TRBV28,few,NA,TGTGCCAGCACCGTAGGGGTACGGGCCCAGCATTTT,CASTVGVRAQHF
TRBJ2-7,TRBV2,once,NA,TGTGCCAGCTCGGTAGCGGCTACGAATTACGAGCAGTACTTC,CASSVAATNYEQYF
TRBJ1-1,TRBV28,once,NA,TGTGCCAGCAGGCCCCATTACAGCATGAACACTGAAGCTTTCTTT,CASRPHYSMNTEAFF
TRBJ1-2,TRBV29-1,NA,NA,TGCAGCGTTGCTCGCCAGGGTGTCAACACCTTC,CSVARQGVNTF
TRBJ1-2,TRBV6-1,NA,NA,TGTGCCAGCATCCCCGGAACAGGCCTCTATGGCTACACCTTC,CASIPGTGLYGYTF
TRBJ1-1,TRBV7-2,NA,TRBD1,TGTGCCAGCAGCTTAGTACGGACAGGCAACACTGAAGCTTTCTTT,CASSLVRTGNTEAFF
TRBJ2-5,TRBV5-4,NA,TRBD2,TGTGCCAGCAGTCTAGCGGGAGGGGATGAGACCCAGTACTTC,CASSLAGGDETQYF
TRBJ1-1,TRBV5-1,NA,NA,TGCGCCAGCAGGCGTGTGTGGAACACTGAAGCTTTCTTT,CASRRVWNTEAFF
TRBJ2-1,TRBV27,NA,NA,TGTGCCAGCAGTTTGGCGGGCACGTCTTTTTGGTCCTACAATGAGCAGTTCTTC,CASSLAGTSFWSYNEQFF
TRBJ2-7,TRBV28,NA,NA,TGTGCCAGCAGCCTGGGGGGCTCATGGGACAGCTACGAGCAGTACTTC,CASSLGGSWDSYEQYF
TRBJ2-7,TRBV28,NA,NA,TGTGCCAGCAGCCCGACGACGGGTCGGACTGGGGAGCAGTACTTC,CASSPTTGRTGEQYF
TRBJ1-5,TRBV19,NA,NA,TGTGCCAGTAGTAAGGACAGAGATCAGCCCCAGCATTTT,CASSKDRDQPQHF
TRBJ2-7,TRBV9,once,NA,TGTGCCAGCAGCGTAGGGCTAGTTGGCCTCGAGCAGTACTTC,CASSVGLVGLEQYF
TRBJ1-1,TRBV18,few,NA,TGTGCCAGCTCCACCGAATCGGTGGCCGCCCCAGCTTTCTTT,CASSTESVAAPAFF
TRBJ2-1,TRBV28,NA,TRBD2,TGTGCCAGCAGTAAGACTAGCGGGAGGGCCAATGAGCAGTTCTTC,CASSKTSGRANEQFF
TRBJ2-7,TRBV15,NA,NA,TGTGCCACCAGCAGAGCGCGGCTCTACGAGCAGTACTTC,CATSRARLYEQYF
TRBJ2-7,TRBV5-6,NA,TRBD1,TGTGCCAGCAGTCCCCTCCGGACAGGGCCCTACGAGCAGTACTTC,CASSPLRTGPYEQYF
TRBJ1-1,TRBV7-3,NA,NA,TGTGCCAGCAGCTTAAATCCCGGCCAGGGCACTGAAGCTTTCTTT,CASSLNPGQGTEAFF
TRBJ2-3,TRBV29-1,NA,NA,TGCAGCGTTAGCGCCGGGGGACGCACAGATACGCAGTATTTT,CSVSAGGRTDTQYF
TRBJ2-1,TRBV5-1,NA,NA,TGCGCCAGCAGCCTTTTACCGACAGAAACCTACAATGAGCAGTTCTTC,CASSLLPTETYNEQFF
TRBJ1-3,TRBV5-1,NA,NA,TGCGCCAGCAGCTTGGGAGGCAGCGCTGGAAACACCATATATTTT,CASSLGGSAGNTIYF
TRBJ2-1,TRBV7-2,NA,NA,TGTGCCAGCAGCTTATCTCCAAGTGTAAATGAGCAGTTCTTC,CASSLSPSVNEQFF
TRBJ1-2,TRBV7-3,NA,NA,TGTGCCAGCAGCTTACGGCAGGGCGTAGGCTACACCTTC,CASSLRQGVGYTF
TRBJ2-7,TRBV5-1,few,TRBD2,TGCGCCAGCAGCTTGACTAGCGGTTCCTACGAGCAGTACTTC,CASSLTSGSYEQYF
TRBJ1-2,TRBV6-5,once,TRBD1,TGTGCCACCCATCCAGGGACAGGGAACTATGGCTACACCTTC,CATHPGTGNYGYTF
TRBJ2-3,TRBV28,NA,TRBD2,TGTGCCAGCAGCCTAGCGGGAGTGGGAGATACGCAGTATTTT,CASSLAGVGDTQYF
TRBJ2-5,TRBV5-1,NA,NA,TGCGCCAGCACCCCAGCAGGGGCCCAAGAGACCCAGTACTTC,CASTPAGAQETQYF
TRBJ2-7,TRBV18,NA,NA,TGTGCCAGCTCACCGGGGGTGAAAATAGTAGAGCAGTACTTC,CASSPGVKIVEQYF
TRBJ2-5,TRBV2,NA,TRBD2,TGTGCCAGCAGTTGGGGAGGGGAGACCCAGTACTTC,CASSWGGETQYF